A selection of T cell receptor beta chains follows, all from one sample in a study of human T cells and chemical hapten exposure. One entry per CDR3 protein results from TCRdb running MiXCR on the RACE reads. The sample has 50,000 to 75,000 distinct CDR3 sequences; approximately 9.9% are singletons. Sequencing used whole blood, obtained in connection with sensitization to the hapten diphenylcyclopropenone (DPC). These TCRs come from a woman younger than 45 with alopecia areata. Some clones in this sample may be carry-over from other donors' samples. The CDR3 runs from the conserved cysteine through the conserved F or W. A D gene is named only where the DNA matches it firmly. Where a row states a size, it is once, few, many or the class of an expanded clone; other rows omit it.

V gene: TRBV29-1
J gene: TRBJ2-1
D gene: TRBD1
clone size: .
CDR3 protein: CSVDQPTGGPFF
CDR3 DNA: TGCAGCGTTGACCAGCCAACAGGGGGCCCGTTCTTC

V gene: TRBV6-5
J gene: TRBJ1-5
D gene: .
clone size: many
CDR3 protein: CASSYKGGYNQPQHF
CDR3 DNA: TGTGCCAGCAGTTATAAGGGCGGCTACAATCAGCCCCAGCATTTT

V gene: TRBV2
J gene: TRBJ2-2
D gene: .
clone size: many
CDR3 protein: CASIGGVRTGELFF
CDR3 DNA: TGTGCCAGCATCGGGGGAGTAAGGACCGGGGAGCTGTTTTTT

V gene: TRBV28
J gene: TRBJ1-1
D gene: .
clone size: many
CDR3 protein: CASSFLPAEAFF
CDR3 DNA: TGTGCCAGCAGTTTTCTCCCAGCTGAAGCTTTCTTT

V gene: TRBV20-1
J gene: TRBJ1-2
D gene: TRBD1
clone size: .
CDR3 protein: CSASDTGVNYGYTF
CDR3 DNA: TGCAGTGCTAGCGATACAGGGGTTAACTATGGCTACACCTTC

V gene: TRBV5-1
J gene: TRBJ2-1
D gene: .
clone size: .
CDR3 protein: CASSLGDGLNEQFF
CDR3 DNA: TGCGCCAGCAGCTTGGGGGACGGACTCAATGAGCAGTTCTTC

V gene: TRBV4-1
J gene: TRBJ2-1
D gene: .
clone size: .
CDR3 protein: CASSQATSNEQFF
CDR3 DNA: TGCGCCAGCAGCCAGGCAACTAGCAATGAGCAGTTCTTC

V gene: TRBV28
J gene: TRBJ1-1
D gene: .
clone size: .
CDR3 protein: CASSSTGSDTEAFF
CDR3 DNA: TGTGCCAGCAGTTCCACAGGGTCGGACACTGAAGCTTTCTTT

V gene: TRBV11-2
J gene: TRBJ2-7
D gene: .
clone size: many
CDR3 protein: CASSLAGPTYEQYF
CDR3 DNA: TGTGCCAGCAGCTTAGCAGGGCCCACCTACGAGCAGTACTTC

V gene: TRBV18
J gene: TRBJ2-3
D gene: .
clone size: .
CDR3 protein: CASSPLVTGGTQYF
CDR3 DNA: TGTGCCAGCTCACCACTTGTCACCGGCGGTACGCAGTATTTT

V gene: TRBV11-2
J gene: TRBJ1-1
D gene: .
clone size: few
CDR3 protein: CASSPDRFEAFF
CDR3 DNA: TGTGCCAGCAGCCCTGACAGGTTTGAAGCTTTCTTT

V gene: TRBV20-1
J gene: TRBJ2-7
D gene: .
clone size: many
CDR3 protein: CSARTKDYEQYF
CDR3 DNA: TGCAGTGCTAGGACTAAGGACTACGAGCAGTACTTC

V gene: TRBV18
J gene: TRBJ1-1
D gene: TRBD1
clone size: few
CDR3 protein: CASSPRQGRGLMNTEAFF
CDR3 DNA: TGTGCCAGCTCACCACGACAGGGGAGGGGGCTTATGAACACTGAAGCTTTCTTT

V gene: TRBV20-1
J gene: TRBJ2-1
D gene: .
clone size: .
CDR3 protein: CSATSAGPYNEQFF
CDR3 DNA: TGCAGTGCCACCTCTGCGGGGCCCTACAATGAGCAGTTCTTC

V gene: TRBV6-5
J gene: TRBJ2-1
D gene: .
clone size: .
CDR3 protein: CASIASNNEQFF
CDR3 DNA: TGTGCCAGCATCGCCTCCAACAATGAGCAGTTCTTC

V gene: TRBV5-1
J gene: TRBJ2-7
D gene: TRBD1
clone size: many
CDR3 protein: CASSLGQGLNEQYF
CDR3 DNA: TGCGCCAGCAGCTTGGGACAGGGGCTAAACGAGCAGTACTTC

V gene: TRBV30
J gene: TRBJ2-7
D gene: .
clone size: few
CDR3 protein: CAWSWTAKSEQYF
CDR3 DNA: TGTGCCTGGAGTTGGACGGCCAAGAGCGAGCAGTACTTC

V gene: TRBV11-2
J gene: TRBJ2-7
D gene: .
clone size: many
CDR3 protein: CASSLGVSAHSYEQYF
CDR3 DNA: TGTGCCAGCAGCTTAGGGGTGTCAGCCCACTCCTACGAGCAGTACTTC

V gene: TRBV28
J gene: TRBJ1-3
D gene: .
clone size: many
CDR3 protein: CASSRGGSGNTIYF
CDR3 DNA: TGTGCCAGCAGTCGAGGGGGCTCTGGAAACACCATATATTTT

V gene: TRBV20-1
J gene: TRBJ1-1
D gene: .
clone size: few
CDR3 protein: CSARQSAAEAFF
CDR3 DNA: TGCAGTGCTAGACAATCGGCGGCTGAAGCTTTCTTT

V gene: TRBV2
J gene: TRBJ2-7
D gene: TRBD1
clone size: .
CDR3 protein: CATGTGAYEQYF
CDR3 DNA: TGTGCCACCGGGACAGGCGCCTACGAGCAGTACTTC

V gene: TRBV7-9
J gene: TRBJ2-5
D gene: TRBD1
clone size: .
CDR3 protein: CASSRGTGETQYF
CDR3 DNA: TGTGCCAGCAGCCGGGGGACAGGAGAGACCCAGTACTTC

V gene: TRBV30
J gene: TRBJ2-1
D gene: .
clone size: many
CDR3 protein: CAWRGLYEQFF
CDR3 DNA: TGTGCCTGGAGGGGTTTATATGAGCAGTTCTTC

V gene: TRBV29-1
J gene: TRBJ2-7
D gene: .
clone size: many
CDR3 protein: CSVQPTVYEQYF
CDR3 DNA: TGCAGCGTCCAACCGACAGTTTACGAGCAGTACTTC

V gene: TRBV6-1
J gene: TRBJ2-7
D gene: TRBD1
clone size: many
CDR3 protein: CASSPGTGGRYEQYF
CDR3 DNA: TGTGCCAGCAGTCCGGGGACAGGGGGCAGGTACGAGCAGTACTTC

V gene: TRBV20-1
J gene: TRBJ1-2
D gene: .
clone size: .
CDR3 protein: CSAREWGERNYGYTF
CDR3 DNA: TGCAGTGCTAGAGAATGGGGGGAACGGAACTATGGCTACACCTTC